These 28 T cell receptor beta chains were all obtained from the same sample, sequenced in a study of shared clonotypes between healthy human individuals. The method was immunoSEQ multiplex PCR; TCRdb's version includes in-frame clones alone and lacks a portion of them. The profile shows about 590,000 clones, about 95% of them singletons. Positively selected for CCR7, the CD45RO-negative cells used as naive CD8 cells excluded terminally differentiated effector memory CD45RA+ cells. The source material was naive CD8+ T cells sorted from blood. Source of these receptors: a woman under 40 in good health.

CDR3 sequence (DNA): TGTGCCAGCAGTCGAATCGTAGCGAGCTCCTACAATGAGCAGTTCTTC. It encodes CASSRIVASSYNEQFF. The V call is TRBV7-9, the J call TRBJ2-1, with a possible D match to TRBD2 (5 bases). This CDR3 comprises 16 residues. Trimming took 6 bases from V and 0 from J, leaving 15 bases between them. Per germline, CDR1 SEHNR and CDR2 FQNEAQ (reference sequence).

The chain employs TRBV7-9 and TRBJ1-4, with unresolved D. The germline gives CDR1 SEHNR, CDR2 FQNEAQ (reference sequence). The CDR3 has 13 residues. Deletions cut 1 base from V and 6 bases from J, with 6 bases between. In DNA form, the CDR3 reads TGTGCCAGCAGCTTAGAAGGGTATGAAAAACTGTTTTTT. Its protein is CASSLEGYEKLFF.

The genes are TRBV11-3 and TRBJ2-7; TRBD2 matches 7 bases. The trim removed 6 bases at V and 4 bases at J, leaving 12 bases unmatched. This CDR3 spans 15 amino acids. Germline V gene lookup returns CDR1 SGHNT and CDR2 YENEEA. The CDR3 spells CASSFGGGSRYEQYF. CDR3 coding DNA: TGTGCCAGCAGTTTCGGTGGCGGGAGTCGATACGAGCAGTACTTC.

The genes are TRBV30 and TRBJ2-4, with 12 bases matching TRBD2. The germline V gene has CDR1 GTSNPN and CDR2 SVGIG (reference sequence). V gave up 3 bases and J gave up 1 base; unmatched junction bases: 4. This CDR3 is built from 16 residues. CDR3 residues: CAWSFGTSGAKNIQYF. CDR3 DNA sequence: TGTGCCTGGAGCTTCGGGACTAGCGGGGCCAAAAACATTCAGTACTTC.

The gene calls are TRBV7-8 and TRBJ2-1; 7 bases fit TRBD2. Trimming took 3 bases from V and 3 from J; bases not matched to a gene: 5. Germline loops: CDR1 SGHVS, CDR2 FQNEAQ. This CDR3 contains 15 residues. The CDR3 reads CASSLGAGIYNEQFF. DNA of the CDR3: TGTGCCAGCAGCTTGGGAGCGGGAATCTACAATGAGCAGTTCTTC. Complete variable domain (other parts from reference TRBV7-8 and TRBJ2-1): GAGVSQSPRYKVAKRGQDVALRCDPISGHVSLFWYQQALGQGPEFLTYFQNEAQLDKSGLPSDRFFAERPEGSVSTLKIQRTQQEDSAVYLCASSLGAGIYNEQFFGPGTRLTVL.

The rearrangement uses TRBV6-4 and TRBJ1-2; D gene ambiguous. Per the germline V gene, CDR1 is MRHNA and CDR2 is SNTAGT. V shed 3 bases and J shed 4 bases, with 9 bases lying between them. The CDR3 totals 13 residues. This chain's CDR3 is CASSEGKSYGYTF. The CDR3 DNA reads as TGTGCCAGCAGTGAGGGCAAGAGCTATGGCTACACCTTC.

The V call is TRBV7-9, the J call TRBJ1-2; unclear D gene. Deletions cut 8 bases from V and 9 bases from J, with 19 bases between. This CDR3 region has 13 residues. Looked up from germline, CDR1 is SEHNR and CDR2 is FQNEAQ (reference sequence). The CDR3 loop reads CASLDPKKGRYTF. For the CDR3, the DNA is TGTGCCAGCCTTGACCCAAAGAAAGGCCGCTACACCTTC.

The rearrangement uses TRBV28 and TRBJ2-2; either TRBD1 or TRBD2 may fit D (5 bases each). Trimming took off 6 bases at V and 0 bases at J, with 11 bases between the two ends. Germline lookup yields CDR1 MDHEN and CDR2 SYDVKM. The CDR3 spans 15 residues. The CDR3: CASSLGTSNTGELFF. The CDR3 nucleotides read TGTGCCAGCAGCCTCGGGACGTCGAACACCGGGGAGCTGTTTTTT.

This clone appeared once. V is TRBV6-5 and J is TRBJ2-5; D may be TRBD2 (6 bases). The CDR3 sequence is 13 residues long. V lost 3 bases, J lost 4 bases, and 9 bases lay in between. Germline assignment: CDR1 MNHEY and CDR2 SVGAGI. The CDR3 here is CASSYWGVETQYF. The CDR3 DNA sequence: TGTGCCAGCAGTTATTGGGGGGTAGAGACCCAGTACTTC.

Comments on this clone: The same CDR3 also results from other DNA sequences found in this sample. The chain joins TRBV5-4 to TRBJ2-7; possibly TRBD2 for D (6 bases). CDR3 length: 13 residues. The ends were cut back, 2 bases at V and 2 bases at J, with 8 bases in the middle. Germline loops: CDR1 SGHNT, CDR2 YYREEE (reference sequence). The CDR3 DNA is TGTGCCAGCAGCTTCGGGGGAGCCTACGAGCAGTACTTC. Amino acids: CASSFGGAYEQYF. Full variable domain (outside the CDR3, taken from reference TRBV5-4 and TRBJ2-7): ETGVTQSPTHLIKTRGQQVTLRCSSQSGHNTVSWYQQALGQGPQFIFQYYREEENGRGNFPPRFSGLQFPNYSSELNVNALELDDSALYLCASSFGGAYEQYFGPGTRLTVT.

V and J are TRBV6-6 and TRBJ1-4; tentative D call: TRBD1 (5 bases). V gave up 8 bases and J gave up 5 bases, with 12 bases separating them. In germline, CDR1 is MNHNY, CDR2 SVGAGI (reference sequence). The CDR3 length is 13 residues. The CDR3 DNA reads TGTGCCAGCTTTGACAGCTACAATGAAAAACTGTTTTTT. Translated, it gives CASFDSYNEKLFF.

The rearrangement links TRBV4-1 to TRBJ2-1; a weak D match, TRBD1 (6 bases). Germline V gene sequence: CDR1 MGHRA, CDR2 YSYEKL. The V gene lost 4 bases and the J gene lost 4 bases, with 11 bases spanning the gap. The CDR3 spans 14 residues. As DNA, the CDR3 is TGCGCCAGCAGCCCACAGGGCGGTTACAATGAGCAGTTCTTC. The encoded protein is CASSPQGGYNEQFF.

This chain uses TRBV30 with TRBJ1-2; perhaps TRBD1 as D (5 bases). The CDR3 has 15 residues. Trimming left V 1 base short and J 4 bases short, with 16 bases between. The germline CDR1 and CDR2 sequences are GTSNPN and SVGIG (reference sequence). CDR3 in DNA: TGTGCCTGGAGTGCCCCCCATGACAGAGTCTATGGCTACACCTTC. Residues: CAWSAPHDRVYGYTF.

As for this clone: This specimen includes other DNA sequences encoding the same CDR3. The chain carries TRBV7-9 and TRBJ1-1; unclear D gene. The CDR3 sequence is 12 residues long. Trimming cost V 3 bases and J 6 bases, with 8 bases left between them. The germline V gene has CDR1 SEHNR and CDR2 FQNEAQ (reference sequence). The CDR3 DNA sequence: TGTGCCAGCAGCTTTGGGGTTTCTGAAGCTTTCTTT. It is translated as CASSFGVSEAFF.

This chain joins TRBV29-1 and TRBJ2-5; TRBD2 is a possible D gene (5 bases). Germline CDR1 and CDR2: SQVTM and ANQGSEA. CDR3 length equals 13 residues. The germline V and J ends were trimmed by 2 bases and 1 base, with 8 bases remaining between them. CDR3 sequence reads: CSVELDSQETQYF. Written as DNA, the CDR3 is TGCAGCGTTGAATTGGACTCCCAAGAGACCCAGTACTTC.

To note about this clone: The same CDR3 can be traced to other DNA sequences in this sample. This chain joins TRBV7-3 and TRBJ2-5, with D possibly being TRBD2 (6 bases). V lost 0 bases and J 5 bases, leaving 10 bases between the germline ends. The germline gives CDR1 SGHTA, CDR2 FQGTGA. The CDR3 contains 14 residues. The chain's CDR3 is CASSLTGSRETQYF. The CDR3 nucleotides are TGTGCCAGCAGCTTAACCGGGAGCAGGGAGACCCAGTACTTC.

This clone was detected only once. V is TRBV5-4 and J is TRBJ2-1; tentative D call: TRBD1 (6 bases). This CDR3 has 12 amino acids. Germline CDR1 is SGHNT and CDR2 is YYREEE (reference sequence). The V gene lost 6 bases and the J gene lost 8 bases, with 12 bases spanning the gap. In nucleotides, the CDR3 is TGTGCCAGCAAGGGGGTTGGCGATGAGCAGTTCTTC. It translates to CASKGVGDEQFF.

J is TRBJ2-1 and V is TRBV11-2, with D uncertain. Between the trimmed V and J ends, which lost 0 bases and 5 bases, there was a span of 5 bases. This CDR3 has 13 residues. Per germline, CDR1 SGHAT and CDR2 FQNNGV. This CDR3 is CASSLELHNEQFF. In DNA form, the CDR3 reads TGTGCCAGCAGCTTAGAACTGCACAATGAGCAGTTCTTC.

The rearrangement uses TRBV4-1 and TRBJ2-7, with TRBD2 identical over 12 bases. CDR1 is MGHRA, CDR2 YSYEKL, per germline. V lost 3 bases and J lost 0; bases outside the gene matches: 6. This CDR3 is 17 amino acids long. CDR3 protein: CASSQTGLAGSSYEQYF. The DNA for the CDR3 is TGCGCCAGCAGCCAGACGGGACTAGCGGGCAGCTCCTACGAGCAGTACTTC.

The chain is built from TRBV29-1 and TRBJ1-2; D unresolved. This CDR3 spans 13 amino acids. The germline V gene has CDR1 SQVTM and CDR2 ANQGSEA. Trimming removed 3 bases from V and 0 bases from J, with 8 bases in between. This CDR3 reads CSVDTRANYGYTF. For the CDR3, the DNA is TGCAGCGTTGACACCCGGGCTAACTATGGCTACACCTTC.

The V call is TRBV4-1, the J call TRBJ2-5; D is ambiguous. Matching the DNA end better, TRBJ2-7 makes the J call doubtful. The CDR3 has 16 residues. The V gene's germline CDR1 is MGHRA and CDR2 YSYEKL. CDR3: CASSQEPSPFSYEQYF. DNA of the CDR3: TGCGCCAGCAGCCAAGAGCCTAGTCCTTTCTCCTACGAGCAGTACTTC.

DNA for the CDR3: TGTGCCAGCAGCCGGCTAGCGGGAAGGACAGATACGCAGTATTTT. This sequence encodes CASSRLAGRTDTQYF. The V call is TRBV28, the J call TRBJ2-3; 9 bases agree with TRBD2. V shed 6 bases, J shed 3 bases, and the junction held 7 bases outside the gene matches. CDR1 and CDR2 (germline): MDHEN, SYDVKM. CDR3 length: 15 residues.

V gene TRBV2 combines with J gene TRBJ1-1; tentatively, D is TRBD1 (5 bases). The CDR3 is 14 amino acids. Germline loops: CDR1 SNHLY, CDR2 FYNNEI. The ends were cut back, 8 bases at V and 4 bases at J, with 17 bases in the middle. This chain's CDR3 is CASGGGGAGTEAFF. The CDR3 DNA sequence: TGTGCCAGCGGGGGAGGAGGGGCCGGCACTGAAGCTTTCTTT.

This sequence joins TRBV28 and TRBJ2-1; D is possibly TRBD1 (6 bases). The CDR3 is 13 amino acids. Trimming removed 6 bases from V and 7 bases from J, with 13 bases in between. The germline CDR1 and CDR2 sequences are MDHEN and SYDVKM. The DNA for the CDR3 is TGTGCCAGCAGCCTTGGGACACCGAATGAGCAGTTCTTC. Encoded protein: CASSLGTPNEQFF.

Turning to this clone: Other DNA variants within this sample encode the same CDR3. The rearrangement links TRBV5-4 to TRBJ2-5; D unclear. The CDR3 is 13 amino acids. Germline lookup yields CDR1 SGHNT and CDR2 YYREEE (reference sequence). Trimming removed 0 bases at V and 1 base at J, with 4 bases between. Here the CDR3 DNA reads TGTGCCAGCAGCTTGGAAAGCCAAGAGACCCAGTACTTC. It specifies CASSLESQETQYF.

This chain connects TRBV9 to TRBJ1-2; maybe TRBD1 (6 bases). The CDR3 has 16 amino acids. The V end lost 2 bases, the J end lost 0 bases, and 14 bases lay between the germline ends. Germline CDR1 and CDR2: SGDLS and YYNGEE. The CDR3 sequence is CASSVIRTAPNYGYTF. CDR3 DNA sequence: TGTGCCAGCAGCGTTATACGGACAGCACCTAACTATGGCTACACCTTC.

The rearrangement uses TRBV5-6 and TRBJ1-1; TRBD1 might be the D (5 bases). CDR1 and CDR2 from the germline V gene are SGHDT and YYEEEE. The CDR3 has 13 amino acids. V lost 2 bases and J lost 4, with 9 bases in between. CDR3 bases: TGTGCCAGCAGCTTTGGGACTGTCACTGAAGCTTTCTTT. Translation gives CASSFGTVTEAFF.

The V call is TRBV4-1, the J call TRBJ2-5, with 8 bases that match TRBD2. J lost 5 bases, V lost 4 bases, and 6 bases had no gene match. Germline V gene sequence: CDR1 MGHRA, CDR2 YSYEKL. The CDR3 is 14 amino acids. CDR3 in amino acids: CASSRERERETQYF. The CDR3, as DNA: TGCGCCAGCAGCCGCGAGCGGGAGCGGGAGACCCAGTACTTC.